A selection of T cell receptor beta chains follows, all from one sample in a study of control samples from healthy donors and cancer patients. Sequencing was performed with immunoSEQ multiplex PCR; in TCRdb, only in-frame clones are kept and a portion is missing. This sample has under 450,000 clones, with 75% to 95% found just once. Sequences were obtained from PBMCs. The receptor set was obtained from a man between 35 and 55 years old with head and neck cancer. Both conserved end residues are part of each CDR3. Each record gives: J gene, V gene, D gene, clone size, CDR3 length, CDR3 DNA, CDR3 protein. A D gene is named only where the DNA matches it firmly. Clone size appears in some rows only: once, few, many, or a class for an expanded clone.

>TRBJ2-3|TRBV6-4|TRBD2|.|15
TGTGCCAGCAGTGCCAGCGGGGGGGCCGGAGATACGCAGTATTTT
CASSASGGAGDTQYF
>TRBJ2-5|TRBV5-1|TRBD2|.|20
TGCGCCAGCAGCTTCCCCCCCTCCCGGGGGGGACGTACTAAGCAAGAGACCCAGTACTTC
CASSFPPSRGGRTKQETQYF
>TRBJ2-7|TRBV5-1|TRBD2|once|16
TGCGCCAGCAGCTTGGAAACTAGCGGGAGTCAGTACGAGCAGTACTTC
CASSLETSGSQYEQYF
>TRBJ2-1|TRBV28|TRBD2|.|15
TGTGCCAGCAGCGATCGCGGGAGGACCTACAATGAGCAGTTCTTC
CASSDRGRTYNEQFF
>TRBJ2-2|TRBV6-5|.|once|15
TGTGCCAGCAGGGGCGACAGGCGGTTGACCGGGGAGCTGTTTTTT
CASRGDRRLTGELFF
>TRBJ1-1|TRBV11-2|TRBD1|few|14
TGTGCCAGCAGCTTAGGAGGGGGCGGCTCTGAAGCTTTCTTT
CASSLGGGGSEAFF
>TRBJ1-3|TRBV28|.|.|17
TGTGCCAGCAGATACTCCGGGACCAGAGGGCCTGGAAACACCATATATTTT
CASRYSGTRGPGNTIYF
>TRBJ1-2|TRBV2|.|.|12
TGTGCCAGTAAGGGACGGATCTATGGCTACACCTTC
CASKGRIYGYTF
>TRBJ2-3|TRBV5-6|.|.|16
TGTGCCAGCAGCTCCGGACTTCTCCCCAGCACAGATACGCAGTATTTT
CASSSGLLPSTDTQYF
>TRBJ2-3|TRBV5-4|TRBD2|.|15
TGTGCCAGCAGCTTGAGACTAGCCCGCACAGATACGCAGTATTTT
CASSLRLARTDTQYF
>TRBJ2-1|TRBV5-1|TRBD2|.|13
TGCGCCAGCCAGGGACTAGCGAGGAATGAGCAGTTCTTC
CASQGLARNEQFF
>TRBJ1-1|TRBV2|.|.|14
TGTGCCAGGACGTGGGAAAGGGTAAAAACTGAAGCTTTCTTT
CARTWERVKTEAFF
>TRBJ1-5|TRBV7-8|.|.|14
TGTGCCAGCAGCGGGAACACAGGGAATCAGCCCCAGCATTTT
CASSGNTGNQPQHF
>TRBJ2-3|TRBV18|TRBD1|.|15
TGTGCCAGCGCGACAACAGGGGGGAGCACAGATACGCAGTATTTT
CASATTGGSTDTQYF
>TRBJ2-5|TRBV5-4|TRBD2|.|15
TGTGCCAGCAGCTTAGCGGGGGGGCAGAGAGAGACCCAGTACTTC
CASSLAGGQRETQYF
>TRBJ1-4|TRBV5-1|.|.|14
TGCGCCAGCAGCTTGGATAGGGGAGGCGAAAAACTGTTTTTT
CASSLDRGGEKLFF
>TRBJ2-3|TRBV7-2|.|.|13
TGTGCCAGCAGCGCCGGGACCGCAGATACGCAGTATTTT
CASSAGTADTQYF
>TRBJ2-7|TRBV6-1|TRBD1|.|16
TGTGCCAGCAGTGTCCGGGACAGGGGTGGACGGCACGAGCAGTACTTC
CASSVRDRGGRHEQYF
>TRBJ1-5|TRBV9|.|.|13
TGTGCCAGCAGCGTAGGAGTGGATCAGCCCCAGCATTTT
CASSVGVDQPQHF
>TRBJ2-1|TRBV10-1|.|.|12
TGCGCCAGCGGAGGTAGATACAATGAGCAGTTCTTC
CASGGRYNEQFF
>TRBJ2-7|TRBV19|.|.|13
TGTGCCAGTAGTAGTCATAGGGGAGGCGAGCAGTACTTC
CASSSHRGGEQYF
>TRBJ2-7|TRBV30|TRBD2|.|12
TGTGCCTGGAGTAGGACTAGCGGCGAGCAGTACTTC
CAWSRTSGEQYF
>TRBJ2-6|TRBV19|.|.|15
TGTGCCAGTAAAGGACAGCTGTCTGGGGCCAACGTCCTGACTTTC
CASKGQLSGANVLTF
>TRBJ2-7|TRBV18|TRBD1|once|15
TGTGCCAGCTCAGTAACTGACAGGGGCCCTTACGAGCAGTACTTC
CASSVTDRGPYEQYF
>TRBJ2-1|TRBV29-1|.|.|14
TGCAGCGTTGGGCAAAGATCCCCCTACAATGAGCAGTTCTTC
CSVGQRSPYNEQFF
>TRBJ1-1|TRBV7-8|.|.|14
TGTGCCAGCAGCATTTCCGGGCCCTACACTGAAGCTTTCTTT
CASSISGPYTEAFF
>TRBJ1-5|TRBV6-5|TRBD1|.|14
TGTGCCAGCAGCCGAGACAGGGGGGACCAGCCCCAGCATTTT
CASSRDRGDQPQHF
>TRBJ2-7|TRBV5-1|.|.|13
TGCGCCAGCAGCTTGAGTGACCTCTACGAGCAGTACTTC
CASSLSDLYEQYF
>TRBJ1-2|TRBV5-4|.|.|14
TGTGCCAGCAGCCCCACCTCAGGGCGTTACGGCTACACCTTC
CASSPTSGRYGYTF
>TRBJ2-1|TRBV5-1|TRBD2|.|16
TGCGCCAGCAGCTTGGACTCTCAGGGACTATACAATGAGCAGTTCTTC
CASSLDSQGLYNEQFF
>TRBJ2-3|TRBV6-5|TRBD2|.|15
TGTGCCAGCTCTCCGCGGGGGGCCGGCACAGATACGCAGTATTTT
CASSPRGAGTDTQYF
>TRBJ2-2|TRBV29-1|TRBD2|.|18
TGCAGCGTTGAAGACCCGATGTTAAGTAGCGGGAGCACCGGGGAGCTGTTTTTT
CSVEDPMLSSGSTGELFF
>TRBJ2-2|TRBV11-3|.|.|13
TGTGCCAGCAGCTTAGATCCCACCGGGGAGCTGTTTTTT
CASSLDPTGELFF
>TRBJ2-7|TRBV28|.|.|14
TGTGCCAGCAGGGGCTCCGTCAGGGCCCGAGAGCAGTACTTC
CASRGSVRAREQYF
>TRBJ2-1|TRBV6-2/TRBV6-3|TRBD2|.|16
TGTGCCAGCAGTTACCTTTTGCGGGGGGGCGCGAATGAGCAGTTCTTC
CASSYLLRGGANEQFF